The following is a TCR beta chain sequence with its context. This sample was taken from a study of cytomegalovirus exposure and HLA in healthy donors. This PCR relied on a set of 60 Vbeta primers and 13 Jbeta primers. Generated by immunoSEQ multiplex PCR, the TCRdb table keeps only in-frame clones and is missing some. The table has 45,000 to 55,000 clones, about three quarters seen once. Sequenced: PBMCs. The receptor comes from a man aged 30 to 45 in good health and CMV-seropositive.

The DNA of the CDR3 is TGTGCCAGTAGTATAAGGGCGCGGGGTTATGGCTACACCTTC. It codes for CASSIRARGYGYTF. The chain couples TRBV19 to TRBJ1-2; D ambiguous. The ends were cut back, 2 bases at V and 5 bases at J, with 12 bases in the middle. From germline, CDR1 is LNHDA and CDR2 SQIVND (reference sequence). This CDR3 comprises 14 residues.